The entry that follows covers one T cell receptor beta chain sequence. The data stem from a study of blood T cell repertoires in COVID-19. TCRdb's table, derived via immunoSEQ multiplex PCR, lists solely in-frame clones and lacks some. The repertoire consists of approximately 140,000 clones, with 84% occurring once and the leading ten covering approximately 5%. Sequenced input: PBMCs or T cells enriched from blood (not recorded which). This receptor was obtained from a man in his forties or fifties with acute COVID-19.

This chain's CDR3 is CASSVTGLSYNEQFF. The DNA of the CDR3 is TGTGCCAGCAGCGTGACAGGGCTCTCCTACAATGAGCAGTTCTTC. The genes are TRBV5-6 and TRBJ2-1; 7 bases are shared with TRBD1. V shed 4 bases, J shed 0 bases, and the junction held 4 bases outside the gene matches. Germline V gene lookup returns CDR1 SGHDT and CDR2 YYEEEE. This CDR3 is built from 15 residues.